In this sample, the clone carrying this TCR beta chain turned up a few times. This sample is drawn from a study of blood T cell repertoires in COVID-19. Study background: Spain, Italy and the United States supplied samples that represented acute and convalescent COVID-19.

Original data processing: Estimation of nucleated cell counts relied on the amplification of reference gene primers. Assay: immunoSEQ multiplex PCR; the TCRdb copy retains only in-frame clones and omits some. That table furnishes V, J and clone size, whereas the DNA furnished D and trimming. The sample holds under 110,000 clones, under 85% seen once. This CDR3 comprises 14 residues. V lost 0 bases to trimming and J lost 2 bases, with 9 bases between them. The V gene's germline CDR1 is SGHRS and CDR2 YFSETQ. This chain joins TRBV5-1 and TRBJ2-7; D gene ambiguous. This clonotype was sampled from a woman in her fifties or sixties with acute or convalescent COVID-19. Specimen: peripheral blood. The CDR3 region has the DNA TGCGCCAGCAGCTTGGGGGCCGGAACCTACGAGCAGTACTTC. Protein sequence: CASSLGAGTYEQYF.